The T cell receptor beta chain described here comes from a study of cytomegalovirus exposure and HLA in healthy donors. Study-wide results and limits: The authors reported that TCR beta sequences could predict HLA-A and HLA-B alleles. These predictions were accurate for most subjects in the first cohort. Later work found most CMV-associated TCR beta chains apparently HLA-restricted.

Regarding this clone: Its specificity is unknown.

This CDR3 contains 15 residues. V lost 5 bases and J lost 8; bases outside the gene matches: 6. Germline V CDR1 and CDR2: SEHNR, FQNEAQ (reference sequence). PCR primers comprised 60 Vbeta and 13 Jbeta primers. Sequenced by immunoSEQ multiplex PCR; TCRdb stores in-frame clones only, minus some. The record lists approximately 170,000 clones, of which the ten most abundant hold about 0.8%. Sample: PBMCs. The origin of this receptor is a young woman in good health and CMV-seropositive. This rearrangement joins TRBV7-9 to TRBJ2-1, with 13 bases fitting TRBD2. CDR3: CASSQGLAGVDEQFF. Written as DNA, the CDR3 is TGTGCCAGCAGCCAAGGACTAGCGGGAGTTGATGAGCAGTTCTTC.